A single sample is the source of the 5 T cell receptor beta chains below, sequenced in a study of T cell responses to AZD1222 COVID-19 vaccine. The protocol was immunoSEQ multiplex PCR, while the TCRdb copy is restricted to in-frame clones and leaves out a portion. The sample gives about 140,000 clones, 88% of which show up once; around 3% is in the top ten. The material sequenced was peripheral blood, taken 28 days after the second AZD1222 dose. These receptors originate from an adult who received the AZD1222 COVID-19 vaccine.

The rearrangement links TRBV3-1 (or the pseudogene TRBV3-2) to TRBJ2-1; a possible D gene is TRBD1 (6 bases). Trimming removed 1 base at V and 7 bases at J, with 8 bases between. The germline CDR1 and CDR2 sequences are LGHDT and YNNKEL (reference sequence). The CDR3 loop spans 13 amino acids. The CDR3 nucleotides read TGTGCCAGCAGCCAAGCAGGGGAGAATGAGCAGTTCTTC. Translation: CASSQAGENEQFF.

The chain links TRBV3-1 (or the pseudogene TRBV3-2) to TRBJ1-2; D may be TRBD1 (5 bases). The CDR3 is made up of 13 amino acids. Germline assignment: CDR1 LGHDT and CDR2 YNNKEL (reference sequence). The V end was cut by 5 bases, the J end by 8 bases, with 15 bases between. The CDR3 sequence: CASSEEGRLGYTF. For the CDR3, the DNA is TGTGCCAGCAGCGAGGAGGGGAGGTTGGGCTACACCTTC.

The CDR3 here is CAWRAKAGVAQYF. The CDR3 DNA sequence: TGTGCCTGGAGGGCGAAGGCGGGGGTCGCCCAGTACTTC. This chain uses TRBV30 with TRBJ2-5; 7 bases are a match to TRBD2. V trimming: 3 bases; J trimming: 9 bases; junction bases outside the gene matches: 10. Germline values: CDR1 GTSNPN, CDR2 SVGIG (reference sequence). This CDR3 comprises 13 residues.

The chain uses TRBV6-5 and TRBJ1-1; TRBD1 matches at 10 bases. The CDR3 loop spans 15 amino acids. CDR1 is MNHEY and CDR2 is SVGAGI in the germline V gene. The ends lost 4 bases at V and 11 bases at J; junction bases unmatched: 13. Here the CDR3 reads CASSSIRRTGGFAFF. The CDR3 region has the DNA TGTGCCAGCAGTTCCATCAGACGGACAGGGGGGTTTGCTTTCTTT.

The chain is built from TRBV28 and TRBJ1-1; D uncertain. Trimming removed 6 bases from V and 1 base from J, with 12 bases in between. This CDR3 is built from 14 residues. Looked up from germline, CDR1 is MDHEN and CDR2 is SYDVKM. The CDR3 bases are TGTGCCAGCAGCTCGATCATAGAGAACACTGAAGCTTTCTTT. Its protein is CASSSIIENTEAFF.